The sequence of this TCR beta chain was determined in a study of blood T cell repertoires in COVID-19. Original handling: Amplification of reference gene primers provided the estimated nucleated cell counts. Libraries were prepared by immunoSEQ multiplex PCR; TCRdb keeps only in-frame clonotypes and omits some of them. From that table come the V and J calls and clone size; the DNA was used to work out D and trimming. The table shows about 170,000 clones, with roughly nine tenths occurring only once. This clone was detected only a few times. The sequencing sample was made of peripheral blood. This TCR derives from an elderly woman in a cohort sampled during active or convalescent COVID-19.

CDR3 nucleotide sequence: TGTGCCAGCAGCTTCCATACAGATACGCAGTATTTT. Residues: CASSFHTDTQYF. This chain connects TRBV11-3 to TRBJ2-3; no clear D gene. The CDR3 runs 12 residues. Germline CDR1 is SGHNT and CDR2 is YENEEA. V lost 3 bases, J lost 3 bases, and 4 bases lay in between.